The entry below describes one T cell receptor (beta chain). The repertoire was sequenced with immunoSEQ multiplex PCR; TCRdb's copy has only in-frame clones and lacks some. The sample has about 110,000 clones, approximately 80% seen once. The CDR3 sequence is 13 residues long. V dropped 6 bases and J dropped 8; count of bases not matched to a gene: 7. The germline gives CDR1 SEHNR, CDR2 FQNEAQ (reference sequence). This sample stems from a study of blood T cell repertoires in COVID-19. The receptor's source is an elderly man with COVID-19, enrolled during active disease. J is TRBJ1-3 and V is TRBV7-9; TRBD1 matches 7 bases. The sample comprised peripheral blood. The CDR3 DNA sequence: TGTGCCAGCAGAGGGACAGCCCGGGACACCATATATTTT. Amino acids: CASRGTARDTIYF.